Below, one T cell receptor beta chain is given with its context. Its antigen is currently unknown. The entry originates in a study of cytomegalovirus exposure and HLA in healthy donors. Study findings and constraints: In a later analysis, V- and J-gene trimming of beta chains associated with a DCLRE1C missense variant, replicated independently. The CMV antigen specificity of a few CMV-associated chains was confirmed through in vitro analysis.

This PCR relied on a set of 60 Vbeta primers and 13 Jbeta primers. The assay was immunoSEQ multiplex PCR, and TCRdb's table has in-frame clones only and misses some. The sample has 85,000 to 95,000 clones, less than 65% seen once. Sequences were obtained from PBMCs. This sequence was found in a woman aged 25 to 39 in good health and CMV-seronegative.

CDR3 DNA sequence: TGTGCCAGCAGTTACCATGGACAGCCTAGCACAGATACGCAGTATTTT. This translates into CASSYHGQPSTDTQYF. This rearrangement joins TRBV6-5 to TRBJ2-3, with D tentatively TRBD1 (6 bases). The germline V gene has CDR1 MNHEY and CDR2 SVGAGI. V gave up 2 bases and J gave up 0 bases, with 12 bases separating them. CDR3 length: 16 amino acids.